A single sample is the source of the 23 T cell receptor beta chains below, sequenced in a study of blood T cell repertoires in COVID-19. Assay used: immunoSEQ multiplex PCR; TCRdb lists only in-frame clones, some missing. The sample consists of about 160,000 clones, about 85% of them appearing once. Sequencing input: peripheral blood. These receptors all stem from a middle-aged man with acute or convalescent COVID-19.

This clone was counted between two and nine times. The chain uses TRBV5-5 and TRBJ2-5, with D possibly matching TRBD1 (6 bases). The CDR3 runs 12 residues. Trimming removed 3 bases at V and 7 bases at J, with 10 bases between. Germline assignment: CDR1 SGHKS and CDR2 YYEKEE (reference sequence). Here the CDR3 DNA reads TGTGCCAGCAGCTCCCTCAGGGGGACCCAGTACTTC. This translates into CASSSLRGTQYF.

This chain joins TRBV5-4 and TRBJ1-1; D is uncertain. CDR3 length: 15 residues. CDR1 and CDR2 (germline): SGHNT, YYREEE (reference sequence). V lost 4 bases and J 5 bases, leaving 18 bases between the germline ends. CDR3 nucleotides: TGTGCCAGCAGCCCCCAGCCAGTCCGGGAGACTGAAGCTTTCTTT. Amino acids: CASSPQPVRETEAFF.

The CDR3 region is CASSLEQSDYGYTF. The CDR3 DNA follows: TGTGCCAGCAGCTTGGAACAGTCGGACTATGGCTACACCTTC. The V call is TRBV5-6, the J call TRBJ1-2; D not resolved. Trimming took 0 bases from V and 3 from J, leaving 9 bases between them. In germline, CDR1 is SGHDT, CDR2 YYEEEE. The CDR3 is 14 amino acids. Supplemented by reference TRBV5-6 and TRBJ1-2, the full variable domain reads DAGVTQSPTHLIKTRGQQVTLRCSPKSGHDTVSWYQQALGQGPQFIFQYYEEEERQRGNFPDRFSGHQFPNYSSELNVNALLLGDSALYLCASSLEQSDYGYTFGSGTRLTVV.

This chain links TRBV2 with TRBJ1-4; 8 nucleotides align to TRBD1. CDR3 length: 14 residues. Germline CDR1 reads SNHLY; CDR2 reads FYNNEI. J gave up 7 bases and V 6 bases, and 7 bases lay outside the gene matches. The CDR3, as DNA: TGTGCCAGCAGCCCTGACAGGGGTATTGAAAAACTGTTTTTT. It translates to CASSPDRGIEKLFF.

This rearrangement joins TRBV6-6 to TRBJ1-5; TRBD1 matches at 10 bases. The CDR3 is 16 amino acids. J gave up 2 bases and V 6 bases, and 7 bases lay outside the gene matches. Germline CDR1 MNHNY, CDR2 SVGAGI (reference sequence). The CDR3 DNA sequence: TGTGCCAGCAGCCGACAGGGGGCAATCGGCAATCAGCCCCAGCATTTT. It codes for CASSRQGAIGNQPQHF.

J is TRBJ1-1 and V is TRBV5-1; 7 bases map to TRBD1. This CDR3 spans 13 amino acids. Trimming removed 6 bases from V and 2 bases from J; junction bases left unmatched: 4. Germline-derived CDR1 and CDR2 are SGHRS and YFSETQ. CDR3 sequence: CASIGTVNTEAFF. CDR3 bases: TGCGCCAGCATAGGGACAGTTAACACTGAAGCTTTCTTT.

This chain links TRBV18 with TRBJ2-1; TRBD2 aligns across 13 bases. The germline V gene encodes CDR1 KGHSH and CDR2 LQKENI. The CDR3 covers 16 residues. V shed 6 bases, J shed 2 bases, and the junction held 4 bases outside the gene matches. The CDR3 region is CASSSTSGGAYNEQFF. Here the CDR3 DNA reads TGTGCCAGCTCGTCAACTAGCGGGGGGGCCTACAATGAGCAGTTCTTC.

This rearrangement joins TRBV7-3 to TRBJ2-2, with 8 bases aligning to TRBD1. Unmatched junction bases numbered 11, after V lost 2 bases and J lost 6 bases. The CDR3 loop spans 17 amino acids. Germline values: CDR1 SGHTA, CDR2 FQGTGA. This CDR3 is CASSLALTRGLAGELFF. CDR3 sequence (DNA): TGTGCCAGCAGCTTAGCACTCACCAGGGGGCTTGCCGGGGAGCTGTTTTTT.

This chain links TRBV24-1 with TRBJ1-1; tentatively, D is TRBD1 (6 bases). Germline V lookup: CDR1 KGHDR, CDR2 SFDVKD. Trimming took off 2 bases at V and 4 bases at J, with 13 bases between the two ends. The CDR3 sequence is 15 residues long. The CDR3 DNA sequence: TGTGCCACCAGTGATTCGCGCAGGGGAGTCACTGAAGCTTTCTTT. Encoded protein: CATSDSRRGVTEAFF.

The CDR3 sequence: CASSLEYGYTF. In DNA, the CDR3 is TGTGCCAGCAGTTTAGAGTATGGCTACACCTTC. The chain combines TRBV28 with TRBJ1-2; D is ambiguous. Between the trimmed V and J ends, which lost 2 bases and 5 bases, there was a span of 3 bases. The germline gives CDR1 MDHEN, CDR2 SYDVKM. The length of the CDR3 is 11 residues.

CDR3 sequence (DNA): TGTGCCAGCAGCCTGCCCCGGGGGGCTAACACCGGGGAGCTGTTTTTT. Its translation: CASSLPRGANTGELFF. This sequence joins TRBV7-9 and TRBJ2-2; perhaps TRBD2 as D (7 bases). Germline assignment: CDR1 SEHNR and CDR2 FQNEAQ (reference sequence). The length of the CDR3 is 16 residues. Trimming cost V 5 bases and J 2 bases, with 15 bases left between them.

The genes are TRBV18 and TRBJ2-1; D is uncertain. V was pared by 4 bases and J by 8 bases, with 6 bases between. Germline-derived CDR1 and CDR2 are KGHSH and LQKENI. CDR3 length: 11 residues. CDR3 in DNA: TGTGCCAGCTCACGCAGCGATGAGCAGTTCTTC. The encoded protein is CASSRSDEQFF.

This clone was counted between two and nine times. This chain joins TRBV2 and TRBJ1-4; 7 nucleotides line up with TRBD1. The CDR3 is made up of 13 amino acids. Germline CDR1 reads SNHLY; CDR2 reads FYNNEI. V was clipped by 6 bases and J by 10 bases; unmatched bases: 8. CDR3: CASSFTGVGKLFF. The CDR3 bases are TGTGCCAGCAGCTTTACAGGGGTCGGAAAACTGTTTTTT.

The chain employs TRBV27 and TRBJ2-1, with 13 bases that match TRBD2. V shed 7 bases, J shed 15 bases, and the junction held 9 bases outside the gene matches. Germline assignment: CDR1 MNHEY and CDR2 SMNVEV (reference sequence). This CDR3 is 13 amino acids long. The CDR3 coding sequence is TGTGCCAGCAAAACTAGCGGGGGGGCCCAGGGGTTCTTC. Translating it yields CASKTSGGAQGFF.

About this clone itself: The junction does not match germline at one end; this may be a read error. CDR3 protein: CASSLDLTKQESQYF. Here the CDR3 DNA reads TGTGCCAGCAGCTTAGATCTTACGAAGCAAGAGAGCCAGTACTTC. This sequence joins TRBV11-2 and TRBJ2-5, with unresolved D. Germline V gene data show CDR1 as SGHAT and CDR2 as FQNNGV. CDR3 length equals 15 residues.

This sequence joins TRBV2 and TRBJ2-7; tentative D call: TRBD2 (6 bases). CDR3 length equals 16 residues. V was pared by 4 bases and J by 3 bases, with 19 bases between. Per germline, CDR1 SNHLY and CDR2 FYNNEI. CDR3 bases: TGTGCCAGCAGTGTTCTGGGGGGAGAGGGTGACTACGAGCAGTACTTC. Translating it yields CASSVLGGEGDYEQYF.

J is TRBJ2-7 and V is TRBV18; D perhaps matches TRBD2 (5 bases). This CDR3 has 14 residues. Trimming took off 4 bases at V and 2 bases at J, with 12 bases between the two ends. The V gene's germline CDR1 is KGHSH and CDR2 LQKENI. CDR3 nucleotide sequence: TGTGCCAGCTCACGAGGGATAAGAACCTACGAGCAGTACTTC. Protein sequence: CASSRGIRTYEQYF. The whole variable domain, remainder taken from reference TRBV18 and TRBJ2-7, is NAGVMQNPRHLVRRRGQEARLRCSPMKGHSHVYWYRQLPEEGLKFMVYLQKENIIDESGMPKERFSAEFPKEGPSILRIQQVVRGDSAAYFCASSRGIRTYEQYFGPGTRLTVT.

This sequence joins TRBV24-1 and TRBJ2-3; 10 positions agree with TRBD2. This CDR3 has 17 residues. CDR1 and CDR2 (germline): KGHDR, SFDVKD. The junction had 8 bases not matched to a gene; V was cut back by 6 bases and J by 0 bases. CDR3 sequence: CATSSGTSDPSTDTQYF. CDR3 sequence (DNA): TGTGCCACCAGTTCCGGGACTAGCGATCCTAGCACAGATACGCAGTATTTT.

This clone has a single count. CDR3 DNA: TGTGCCAGCAGCGTAGTTCCAGGAGGGGAGCAGTACTTC. Encoded protein: CASSVVPGGEQYF. V usage is TRBV9 and J usage is TRBJ2-7; D possibly corresponds to TRBD2 (6 bases). Trimming removed 0 bases at V and 7 bases at J, with 11 bases between. The germline CDR1 and CDR2 sequences are SGDLS and YYNGEE. The CDR3 runs to 13 residues.

This clone was counted between two and nine times. CDR3 bases: TGTGCCATCAGACCGGGACAGGAATATGGCTACACCTTC. Protein product: CAIRPGQEYGYTF. The chain combines TRBV10-3 with TRBJ1-2; 8 nucleotides align to TRBD1. Germline loops: CDR1 ENHRY, CDR2 SYGVKD. The CDR3 length is 13 residues. With V trimmed by 6 bases and J by 5 bases, 5 bases remained unmatched.

The rearrangement joins TRBV5-4 to TRBJ1-1; D perhaps matches TRBD1 (5 bases). The CDR3 consists of 17 residues. Germline V gene data show CDR1 as SGHNT and CDR2 as YYREEE (reference sequence). Trimming cost V 4 bases and J 2 bases, with 21 bases left between them. The CDR3 DNA sequence: TGTGCCAGCAGCCCAACCCAGGGTGCCCCAGTTAACACTGAAGCTTTCTTT. Its protein product is CASSPTQGAPVNTEAFF.

The genes are TRBV6-6 and TRBJ1-5; a weak D match, TRBD1 (5 bases). V dropped 5 bases and J dropped 3 bases, with 17 bases sitting between them. Germline assignment: CDR1 MNHNY and CDR2 SVGAGI (reference sequence). The CDR3 has 16 amino acids. This CDR3 is CASSRGAVVSNQPQHF. The CDR3 DNA follows: TGTGCCAGCAGTCGAGGGGCGGTAGTATCCAATCAGCCCCAGCATTTT.

The chain is built from TRBV4-2 and TRBJ1-1; D is ambiguous. In germline, CDR1 is LGHNA, CDR2 YNFKEQ. V shed 4 bases and J shed 2 bases, with 11 bases lying between them. The CDR3 runs to 14 residues. The chain's CDR3 is CASSLGSSNTEAFF. As DNA, the CDR3 is TGTGCCAGCAGCCTCGGGAGCAGCAACACTGAAGCTTTCTTT.